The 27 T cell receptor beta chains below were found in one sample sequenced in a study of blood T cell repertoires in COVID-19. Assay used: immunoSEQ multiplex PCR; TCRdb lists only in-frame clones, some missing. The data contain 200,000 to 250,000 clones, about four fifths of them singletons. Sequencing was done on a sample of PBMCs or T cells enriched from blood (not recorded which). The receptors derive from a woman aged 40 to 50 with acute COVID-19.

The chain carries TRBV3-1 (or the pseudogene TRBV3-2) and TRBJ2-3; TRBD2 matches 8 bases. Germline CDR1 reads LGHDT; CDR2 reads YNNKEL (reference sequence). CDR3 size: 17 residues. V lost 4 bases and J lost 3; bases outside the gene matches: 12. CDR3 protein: CASSPTGAGGRTDTQYF. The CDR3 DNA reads TGTGCCAGCAGCCCAACCGGGGCGGGGGGTCGTACAGATACGCAGTATTTT.

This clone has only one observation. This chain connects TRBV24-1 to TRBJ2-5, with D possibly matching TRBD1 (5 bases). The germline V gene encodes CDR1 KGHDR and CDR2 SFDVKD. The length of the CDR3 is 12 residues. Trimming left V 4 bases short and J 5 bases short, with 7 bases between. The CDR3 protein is CATSDRVETQYF. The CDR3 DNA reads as TGTGCCACCAGTGACAGGGTGGAGACCCAGTACTTC.

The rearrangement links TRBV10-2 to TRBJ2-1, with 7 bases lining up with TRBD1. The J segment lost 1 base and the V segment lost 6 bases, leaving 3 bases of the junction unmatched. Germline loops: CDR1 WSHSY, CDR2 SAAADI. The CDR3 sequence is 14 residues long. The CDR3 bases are TGCGCCAGCAGGACGGACAGGTCCTACAATGAGCAGTTCTTC. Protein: CASRTDRSYNEQFF.

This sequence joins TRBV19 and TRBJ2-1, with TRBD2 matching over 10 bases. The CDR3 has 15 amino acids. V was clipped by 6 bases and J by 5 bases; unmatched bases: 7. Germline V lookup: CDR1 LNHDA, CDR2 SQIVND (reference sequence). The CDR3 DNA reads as TGTGCCAGTAGCCCAACGGGACTAGCGAACAATGAGCAGTTCTTC. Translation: CASSPTGLANNEQFF.

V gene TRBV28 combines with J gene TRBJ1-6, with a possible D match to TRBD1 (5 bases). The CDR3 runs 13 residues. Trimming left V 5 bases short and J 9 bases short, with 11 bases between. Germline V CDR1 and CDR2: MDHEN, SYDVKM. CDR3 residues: CASSTVTVSPLHF. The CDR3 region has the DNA TGTGCCAGCAGTACAGTGACAGTTTCACCCCTCCACTTT.

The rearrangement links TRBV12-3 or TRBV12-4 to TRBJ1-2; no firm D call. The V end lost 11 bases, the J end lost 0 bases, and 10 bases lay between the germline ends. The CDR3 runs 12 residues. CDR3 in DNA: TGTGCCTCCTCGGTAACTAACTATGGCTACACCTTC. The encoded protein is CASSVTNYGYTF.

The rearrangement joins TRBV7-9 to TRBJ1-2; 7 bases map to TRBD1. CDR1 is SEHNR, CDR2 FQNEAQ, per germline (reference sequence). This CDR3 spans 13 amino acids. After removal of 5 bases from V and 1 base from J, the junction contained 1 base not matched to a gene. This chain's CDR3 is CASSRDSNYGYTF. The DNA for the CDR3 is TGTGCCAGCAGCCGGGACAGTAACTATGGCTACACCTTC.

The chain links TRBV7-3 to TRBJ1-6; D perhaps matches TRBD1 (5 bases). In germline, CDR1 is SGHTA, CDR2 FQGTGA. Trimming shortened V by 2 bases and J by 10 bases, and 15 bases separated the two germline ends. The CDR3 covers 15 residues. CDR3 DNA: TGTGCCAGCAGCTTACTTCCCCAGGGTGGGTCACCCCTCCACTTT. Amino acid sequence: CASSLLPQGGSPLHF.

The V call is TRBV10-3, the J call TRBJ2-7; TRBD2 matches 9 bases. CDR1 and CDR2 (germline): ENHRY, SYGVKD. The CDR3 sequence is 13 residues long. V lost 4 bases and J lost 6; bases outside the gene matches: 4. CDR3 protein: CAISVAGAVEQYF. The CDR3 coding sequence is TGTGCCATCAGTGTAGCGGGAGCCGTCGAGCAGTACTTC.

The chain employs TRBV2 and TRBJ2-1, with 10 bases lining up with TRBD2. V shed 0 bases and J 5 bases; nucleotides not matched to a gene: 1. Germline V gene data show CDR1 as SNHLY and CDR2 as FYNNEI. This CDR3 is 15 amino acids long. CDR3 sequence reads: CASSEALAGDNEQFF. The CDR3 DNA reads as TGTGCCAGCAGTGAAGCCCTAGCGGGAGACAATGAGCAGTTCTTC.

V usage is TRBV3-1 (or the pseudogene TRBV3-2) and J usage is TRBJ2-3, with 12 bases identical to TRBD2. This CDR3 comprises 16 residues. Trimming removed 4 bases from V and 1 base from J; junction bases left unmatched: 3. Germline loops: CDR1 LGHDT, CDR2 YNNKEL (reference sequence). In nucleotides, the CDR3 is TGTGCCAGCAGCCGGACTAGCGGGATAGGCACAGATACGCAGTATTTT. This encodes CASSRTSGIGTDTQYF.

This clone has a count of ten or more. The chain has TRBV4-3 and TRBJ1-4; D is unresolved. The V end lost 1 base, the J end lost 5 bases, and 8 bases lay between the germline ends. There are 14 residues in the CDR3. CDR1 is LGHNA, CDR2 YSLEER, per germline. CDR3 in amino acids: CASSQGQKNEKLFF. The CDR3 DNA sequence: TGCGCCAGCAGCCAAGGGCAGAAAAATGAAAAACTGTTTTTT.

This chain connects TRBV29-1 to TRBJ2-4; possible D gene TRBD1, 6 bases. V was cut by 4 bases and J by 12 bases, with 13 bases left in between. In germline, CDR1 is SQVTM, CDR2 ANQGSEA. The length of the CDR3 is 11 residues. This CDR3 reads CSVVQQGNQYF. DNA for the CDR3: TGCAGCGTTGTGCAACAGGGTAATCAGTACTTC.

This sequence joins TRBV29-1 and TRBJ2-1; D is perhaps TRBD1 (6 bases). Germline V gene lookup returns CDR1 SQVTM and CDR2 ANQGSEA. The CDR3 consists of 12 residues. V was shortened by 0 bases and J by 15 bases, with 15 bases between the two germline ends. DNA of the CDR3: TGCAGCGTTGAAGATACCAGGGGAAGGCGGTTCTTC. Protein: CSVEDTRGRRFF.

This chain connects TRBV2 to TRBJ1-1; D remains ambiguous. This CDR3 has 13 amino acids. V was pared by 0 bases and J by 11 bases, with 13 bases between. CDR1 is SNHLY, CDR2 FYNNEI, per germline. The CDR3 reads CASSEARRGQAFF. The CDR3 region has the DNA TGTGCCAGCAGTGAAGCGCGAAGAGGGCAGGCTTTCTTT.

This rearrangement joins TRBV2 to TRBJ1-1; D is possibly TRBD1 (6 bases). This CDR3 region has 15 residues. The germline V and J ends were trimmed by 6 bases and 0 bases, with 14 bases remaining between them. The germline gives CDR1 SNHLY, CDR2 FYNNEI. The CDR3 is CASSPQGDMNTEAFF. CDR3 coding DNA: TGTGCCAGCAGCCCACAGGGTGACATGAACACTGAAGCTTTCTTT.

The CDR3 loop is CASSVDHRGYGYTF. Written as DNA, the CDR3 is TGTGCCAGCAGCGTAGATCACAGGGGCTATGGCTACACCTTC. The V call is TRBV9, the J call TRBJ1-2; TRBD1 matches at 7 bases. With 0 bases clipped from V and 4 bases from J, the junction kept 3 bases outside the gene matches. CDR1 SGDLS and CDR2 YYNGEE come from the germline V gene. This CDR3 has 14 residues.

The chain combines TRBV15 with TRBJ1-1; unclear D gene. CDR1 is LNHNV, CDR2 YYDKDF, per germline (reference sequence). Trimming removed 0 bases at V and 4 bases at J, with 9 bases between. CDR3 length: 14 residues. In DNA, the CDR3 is TGTGCCACCAGCAGAGATCTTATTAGCACTGAAGCTTTCTTT. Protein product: CATSRDLISTEAFF.

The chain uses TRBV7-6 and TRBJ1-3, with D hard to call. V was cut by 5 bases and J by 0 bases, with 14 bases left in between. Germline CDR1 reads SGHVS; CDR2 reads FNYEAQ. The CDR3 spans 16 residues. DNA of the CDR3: TGTGCCAGCAGCGCTCGGACTGCTCGCTCTGGAAACACCATATATTTT. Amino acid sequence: CASSARTARSGNTIYF. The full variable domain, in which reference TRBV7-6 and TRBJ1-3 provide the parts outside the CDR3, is GAGVSQSPRYKVTKRGQDVALRCDPISGHVSLYWYRQALGQGPEFLTYFNYEAQQDKSGLPNDRFSAERPEGSISTLTIQRTEQRDSAMYRCASSARTARSGNTIYFGEGSWLTVV.

In nucleotides, the CDR3 is TGCGCCAGCAGCTTGGGCGGGACAGTGTCTACTGAAGCTTTCTTT. Its protein product is CASSLGGTVSTEAFF. The genes are TRBV5-1 and TRBJ1-1, with TRBD1 identical over 7 bases. The CDR3 contains 15 residues. Germline CDR1 and CDR2: SGHRS and YFSETQ. The junction had 7 bases not matched to a gene; V was cut back by 0 bases and J by 5 bases.

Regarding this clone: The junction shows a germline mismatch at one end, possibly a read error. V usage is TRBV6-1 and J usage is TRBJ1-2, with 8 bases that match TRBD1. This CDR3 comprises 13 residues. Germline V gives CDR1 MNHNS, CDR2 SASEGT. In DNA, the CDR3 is TGTGCCAGCGGTGAGGACAGGGCGTTGGGCTACACCTTC. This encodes CASGEDRALGYTF.

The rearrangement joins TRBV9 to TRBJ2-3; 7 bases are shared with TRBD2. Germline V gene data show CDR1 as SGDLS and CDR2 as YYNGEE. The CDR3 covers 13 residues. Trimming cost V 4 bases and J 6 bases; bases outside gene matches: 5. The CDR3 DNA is TGTGCCAGCAGCCTTTGGGGGGGGGATACGCAGTATTTT. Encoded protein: CASSLWGGDTQYF.

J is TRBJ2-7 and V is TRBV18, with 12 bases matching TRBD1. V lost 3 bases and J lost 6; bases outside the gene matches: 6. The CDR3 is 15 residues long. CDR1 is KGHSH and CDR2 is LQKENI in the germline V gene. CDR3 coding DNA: TGTGCCAGCTCACCGCCGGGACAGGGGGCTCTCGAGCAGTACTTC. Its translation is CASSPPGQGALEQYF. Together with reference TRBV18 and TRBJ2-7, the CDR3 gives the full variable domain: NAGVMQNPRHLVRRRGQEARLRCSPMKGHSHVYWYRQLPEEGLKFMVYLQKENIIDESGMPKERFSAEFPKEGPSILRIQQVVRGDSAAYFCASSPPGQGALEQYFGPGTRLTVT.

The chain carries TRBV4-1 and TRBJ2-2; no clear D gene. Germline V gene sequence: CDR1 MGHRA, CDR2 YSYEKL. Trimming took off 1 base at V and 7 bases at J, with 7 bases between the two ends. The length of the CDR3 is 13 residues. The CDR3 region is CASSQGRGGELFF. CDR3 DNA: TGCGCCAGCAGCCAAGGCCGAGGCGGGGAGCTGTTTTTT.

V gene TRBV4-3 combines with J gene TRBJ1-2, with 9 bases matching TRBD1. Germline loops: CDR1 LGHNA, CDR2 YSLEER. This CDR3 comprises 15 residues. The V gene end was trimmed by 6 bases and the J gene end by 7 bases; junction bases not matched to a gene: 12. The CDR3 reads CASRLRDRDEGGYTF. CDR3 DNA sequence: TGCGCCAGCAGACTTAGGGACAGGGATGAAGGTGGCTACACCTTC.

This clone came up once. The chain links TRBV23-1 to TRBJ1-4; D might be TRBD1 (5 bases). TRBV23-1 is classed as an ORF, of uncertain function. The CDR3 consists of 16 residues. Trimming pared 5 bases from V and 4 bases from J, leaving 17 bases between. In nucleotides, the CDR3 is TGCGCCAGCAGTGAGGCAGGGAAGGGGAATAATGAAAAACTGTTTTTT. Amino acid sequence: CASSEAGKGNNEKLFF.

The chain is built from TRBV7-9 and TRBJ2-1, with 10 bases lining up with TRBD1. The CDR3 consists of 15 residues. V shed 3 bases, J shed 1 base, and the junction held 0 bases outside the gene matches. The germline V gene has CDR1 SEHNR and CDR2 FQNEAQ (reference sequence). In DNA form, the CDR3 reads TGTGCCAGCAGCTTGGGACAGGGGTCCTACAATGAGCAGTTCTTC. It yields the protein CASSLGQGSYNEQFF.